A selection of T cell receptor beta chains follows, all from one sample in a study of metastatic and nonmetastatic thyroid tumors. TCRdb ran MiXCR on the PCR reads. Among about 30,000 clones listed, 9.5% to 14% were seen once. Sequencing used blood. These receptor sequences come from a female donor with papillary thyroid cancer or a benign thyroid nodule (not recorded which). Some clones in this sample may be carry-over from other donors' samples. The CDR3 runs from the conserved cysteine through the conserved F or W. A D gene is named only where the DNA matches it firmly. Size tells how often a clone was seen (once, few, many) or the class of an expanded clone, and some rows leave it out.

CDR3 protein: CASGRSSNSGANVLTF; CDR3 DNA: TGTGCCAGCGGCCGATCCTCGAACTCTGGGGCCAACGTCCTGACTTTC; V gene: TRBV27; D gene: .; J gene: TRBJ2-6; clone size: many
CDR3 protein: CAISAMVNQPQHF; CDR3 DNA: TGTGCCATCAGTGCGATGGTAAATCAGCCCCAGCATTTT; V gene: TRBV10-3; D gene: .; J gene: TRBJ1-5; clone size: many
CDR3 protein: CASRAGGNEQYF; CDR3 DNA: TGTGCCAGCAGAGCGGGGGGTAACGAGCAGTACTTC; V gene: TRBV5-6; D gene: TRBD2; J gene: TRBJ2-7; clone size: once
CDR3 protein: CASSGWVTEFGNTIYF; CDR3 DNA: TGTGCCAGCAGTGGTTGGGTGACAGAATTTGGAAACACCATATATTTT; V gene: TRBV2; D gene: .; J gene: TRBJ1-3; clone size: many
CDR3 protein: CASSLIPGTGDEKLFF; CDR3 DNA: TGCGCCAGCAGCTTGATCCCAGGGACTGGGGATGAAAAACTGTTTTTT; V gene: TRBV5-1; D gene: .; J gene: TRBJ1-4; clone size: many
CDR3 protein: CASSEISAGNTEAFF; CDR3 DNA: TGTGCCAGCAGTGAAATCTCCGCAGGGAACACTGAAGCTTTCTTT; V gene: TRBV6-1; D gene: .; J gene: TRBJ1-1; clone size: many
CDR3 protein: CASSGRTSGRVTGELFF; CDR3 DNA: TGTGCCAGCAGCGGACGGACTAGCGGGAGAGTCACCGGGGAGCTGTTTTTT; V gene: TRBV4-2; D gene: TRBD2; J gene: TRBJ2-2; clone size: few
CDR3 protein: CASSLWEPSTDTQYF; CDR3 DNA: TGTGCCAGCAGTTTATGGGAGCCTAGCACAGATACGCAGTATTTT; V gene: TRBV12-3/TRBV12-4; D gene: .; J gene: TRBJ2-3; clone size: medium-sized
CDR3 protein: CSARDRDHYGYTF; CDR3 DNA: TGCAGTGCTAGGGACAGGGATCACTATGGCTACACCTTC; V gene: TRBV20-1; D gene: TRBD1; J gene: TRBJ1-2; clone size: many
CDR3 protein: CASSIYHEQFF; CDR3 DNA: TGTGCCAGTAGTATATACCATGAGCAGTTCTTC; V gene: TRBV19; D gene: .; J gene: TRBJ2-1; clone size: .
CDR3 protein: CASSSSGTGAYNEQFF; CDR3 DNA: TGTGCCAGCAGTTCTTCCGGGACAGGGGCCTACAATGAGCAGTTCTTC; V gene: TRBV6-2/TRBV6-3; D gene: TRBD1; J gene: TRBJ2-1; clone size: many
CDR3 protein: CASSYSPAGGVYNEQFF; CDR3 DNA: TGTGCCAGCAGTTACTCCCCAGCGGGAGGGGTCTACAATGAGCAGTTCTTC; V gene: TRBV6-2/TRBV6-3; D gene: TRBD2; J gene: TRBJ2-1; clone size: medium-sized
CDR3 protein: CARSTGTGWGSSF; CDR3 DNA: TGTGCCCGCAGTACCGGGACAGGGTGGGGCTCCAGCTTC; V gene: TRBV12-3/TRBV12-4; D gene: TRBD1; J gene: TRBJ1-2; clone size: .
CDR3 protein: CATPRGDRHSQETQYF; CDR3 DNA: TGTGCCACCCCCCGGGGGGACAGACACTCCCAAGAGACCCAGTACTTC; V gene: TRBV19; D gene: .; J gene: TRBJ2-5; clone size: many
CDR3 protein: CASRRESTDTQYF; CDR3 DNA: TGTGCCAGCCGTCGAGAAAGCACAGATACGCAGTATTTT; V gene: TRBV7-6; D gene: .; J gene: TRBJ2-3; clone size: many
CDR3 protein: CAIRRPLNNYGYTF; CDR3 DNA: TGTGCCATAAGGCGGCCCTTAAACAACTATGGCTACACCTTC; V gene: TRBV28; D gene: .; J gene: TRBJ1-2; clone size: few
CDR3 protein: CASSLSPRGLSEKLFF; CDR3 DNA: TGTGCCAGCAGCTTATCCCCCCGGGGGCTAAGCGAAAAACTGTTTTTT; V gene: TRBV7-6; D gene: .; J gene: TRBJ1-4; clone size: many
CDR3 protein: CASSLASSYEQYF; CDR3 DNA: TGTGCCAGCAGCTTAGCTAGTAGTTACGAGCAGTACTTC; V gene: TRBV7-9; D gene: .; J gene: TRBJ2-7; clone size: many
CDR3 protein: CAWSETGENQPQHF; CDR3 DNA: TGTGCCTGGAGCGAGACAGGGGAAAATCAGCCCCAGCATTTT; V gene: TRBV30; D gene: TRBD1; J gene: TRBJ1-5; clone size: once
CDR3 protein: CASSKDSRYNEQYF; CDR3 DNA: TGTGCCAGCAGCAAAGATAGTCGGTATAACGAGCAGTACTTC; V gene: TRBV5-4; D gene: .; J gene: TRBJ2-7; clone size: many